This passage covers 14 T cell receptor beta chains from one sample sequenced in a study of vaccination and CD4 T cells after COVID-19 (dated by TCRdb to between 2021 and 2023). Antigens for these TCRs are unknown. The label giving this sample's treatment or condition can be read as: 10-day PBMC culture with coronavirus spike peptide pools or control peptides (ViraFEST assay). Receptor libraries were prepared by PCR. Data came from an Illumina iSeq 100. TCR sequencing of DNA from cultured CD4+ T cells used the Oncomine TCR Beta short-read assay at the Johns Hopkins FTIC core. Through fastp at Q25 and MiXCR, TCRdb rebuilt clones from the public reads, retaining in-frame beta chains. Each entry merges the rows of one CDR3 protein and shows their most common DNA and genes. The sample table records over 20,000 distinct CDR3 sequences; roughly 70% of these occur just once. The biggest ten clones account for more than 6.5% of the sample.

What was sequenced was CD4+ T cells from blood, cultured in vitro. All receptors come from a human donor who had recovered from COVID-19.

The chain is built from TRBV6-2 or TRBV6-3 and TRBJ1-4; 7 bases align to TRBD1. Germline V gene sequence: CDR1 MNHEY, CDR2 SVGEGT. J lost 0 bases, V lost 8 bases, and 3 bases had no gene match. The CDR3 contains 14 residues. CDR3 bases: TGTGCCAGCGGGACAGCCGCAACTAATGAAAAACTGTTTTTT. Translating gives CASGTAATNEKLFF.

This rearrangement joins TRBV24-1 to TRBJ1-2; 7 nucleotides agree with TRBD1. Germline loops: CDR1 KGHDR, CDR2 SFDVKD. The CDR3 is 16 residues long. With 3 bases clipped from V and 8 bases from J, the junction kept 14 bases outside the gene matches. Here the CDR3 reads CATSDKGTEALGGYTF. The CDR3 region has the DNA TGTGCCACCAGTGATAAGGGGACAGAGGCTTTGGGCGGCTACACCTTC.

V and J are TRBV7-9 and TRBJ1-2, with 9 bases identical to TRBD1. The CDR3 runs 15 residues. Germline lookup yields CDR1 SEHNR and CDR2 FQNEAQ (reference sequence). V lost 5 bases and J lost 7; bases outside the gene matches: 11. DNA of the CDR3: TGTGCCAGCAGCCATAACCGGGACAGGGTGTTTGGCTACACCTTC. Translation gives CASSHNRDRVFGYTF.

The chain is built from TRBV20-1 and TRBJ2-5, with 11 bases that match TRBD2. After removal of 6 bases from V and 5 bases from J, the junction contained 11 bases not matched to a gene. Germline CDR1 reads DFQATT; CDR2 reads SNEGSKA (reference sequence). This CDR3 comprises 15 residues. This CDR3 reads CSAWELAGVGETQYF. For the CDR3, the DNA is TGCAGTGCCTGGGAACTAGCGGGAGTGGGGGAGACCCAGTACTTC.

The V and J genes are TRBV6-1 and TRBJ2-1; 9 bases agree with TRBD2. CDR1 is MNHNS, CDR2 SASEGT, per germline. V was pared by 6 bases and J by 8 bases, with 11 bases of the junction left unmatched. This CDR3 has 15 residues. The CDR3 bases are TGTGCCAGCAGCCCCCTGACTAGCGGATCCCATGAGCAGTTCTTC. It yields the protein CASSPLTSGSHEQFF.

The chain carries TRBV11-3 and TRBJ2-6, with D possibly being TRBD1 (6 bases). The germline gives CDR1 SGHNT, CDR2 YENEEA. There are 16 residues in the CDR3. Between the trimmed V and J ends, which lost 1 base and 2 bases, there was a span of 9 bases. CDR3 DNA sequence: TGTGCCAGCAGCTTAGGGGGGCAAACTGGGGCCAACGTCCTGACTTTC. This codes for CASSLGGQTGANVLTF.

CDR3 DNA sequence: TGTGCCAGTAGTGTTAAGGGAGAGACCCAGTACTTC. It encodes CASSVKGETQYF. V and J are TRBV19 and TRBJ2-5, with unresolved D. Germline CDR1 reads LNHDA; CDR2 reads SQIVND (reference sequence). The CDR3 is made up of 12 amino acids. Trimming cost V 5 bases and J 4 bases, with 8 bases left between them.

The chain links TRBV6-5 to TRBJ2-5, with 8 nucleotides matching TRBD1. This CDR3 region has 15 residues. CDR1 is MNHEY, CDR2 SVGAGI, per germline. After removal of 4 bases from V and 1 base from J, the junction contained 5 bases not matched to a gene. CDR3 loop: CASSSFGTGQETQYF. The CDR3 DNA is TGTGCCAGCAGTTCGTTCGGGACAGGCCAAGAGACCCAGTACTTC.

V gene TRBV24-1 combines with J gene TRBJ2-1; 11 positions agree with TRBD2. V trimming: 4 bases; J trimming: 14 bases; junction bases outside the gene matches: 9. The CDR3 loop spans 14 amino acids. Germline lookup yields CDR1 KGHDR and CDR2 SFDVKD. CDR3 protein: CATSDRLAGGREFF. Written as DNA, the CDR3 is TGTGCCACCAGTGACCGATTAGCGGGAGGGCGGGAGTTCTTC.

This clonotype was detected once. This chain uses TRBV11-2 with TRBJ2-1; 12 nucleotides align to TRBD2. This CDR3 region has 18 residues. The ends lost 0 bases at V and 7 bases at J; junction bases unmatched: 10. Germline V gene lookup returns CDR1 SGHAT and CDR2 FQNNGV. CDR3 protein: CASSLDQASGRALNEQFF. Written as DNA, the CDR3 is TGTGCCAGCAGCTTAGATCAAGCTAGCGGGAGGGCCTTGAATGAGCAGTTCTTC. Full variable domain (missing parts from reference TRBV11-2 and TRBJ2-1): EAGVAQSPRYKIIEKRQSVAFWCNPISGHATLYWYQQILGQGPKLLIQFQNNGVVDDSQLPKDRFSAERLKGVDSTLKIQPAKLEDSAVYLCASSLDQASGRALNEQFFGPGTRLTVL.

The rearrangement uses TRBV19 and TRBJ1-5, with D perhaps TRBD1 (6 bases). The V and J ends lost 3 bases and 1 base respectively, with 13 bases between them. The CDR3 runs 16 residues. In germline, CDR1 is LNHDA, CDR2 SQIVND (reference sequence). Here the CDR3 reads CASSIPRGASNQPQHF. The CDR3 DNA sequence: TGTGCCAGTAGTATCCCTAGGGGGGCGAGCAATCAGCCCCAGCATTTT.

This clonotype came up a few times. The chain couples TRBV30 to TRBJ1-1; a weak D match, TRBD1 (6 bases). The CDR3 runs 16 residues. Looked up from germline, CDR1 is GTSNPN and CDR2 is SVGIG (reference sequence). Trimming shortened V by 2 bases and J by 6 bases, and 22 bases separated the two germline ends. CDR3 sequence: CAWSLLLTTGPSEAFF. The CDR3 nucleotides read TGTGCCTGGAGTCTCCTACTAACCACAGGGCCTTCTGAAGCTTTCTTT.

This clonotype was counted only a few times. The gene calls are TRBV6-2 or TRBV6-3 and TRBJ1-5; D is undetermined. Germline lookup yields CDR1 MNHEY and CDR2 SVGEGT. This CDR3 spans 15 amino acids. V was pared by 1 base and J by 1 base, with 8 bases between. The CDR3 loop reads CASSYLGLSNQPQHF. The DNA for the CDR3 is TGTGCCAGCAGTTACTTGGGGTTGAGCAATCAGCCCCAGCATTTT.

CDR3 nucleotides: TGTGCCAGCCGACAGATTCACACTGAAGCTTTCTTT. Translation: CASRQIHTEAFF. The V and J genes are TRBV28 and TRBJ1-1, with D possibly TRBD1 on 5 matching bases. The V end was cut by 8 bases, the J end by 3 bases, with 10 bases between. CDR1 is MDHEN, CDR2 SYDVKM, per germline. The CDR3 has 12 amino acids.